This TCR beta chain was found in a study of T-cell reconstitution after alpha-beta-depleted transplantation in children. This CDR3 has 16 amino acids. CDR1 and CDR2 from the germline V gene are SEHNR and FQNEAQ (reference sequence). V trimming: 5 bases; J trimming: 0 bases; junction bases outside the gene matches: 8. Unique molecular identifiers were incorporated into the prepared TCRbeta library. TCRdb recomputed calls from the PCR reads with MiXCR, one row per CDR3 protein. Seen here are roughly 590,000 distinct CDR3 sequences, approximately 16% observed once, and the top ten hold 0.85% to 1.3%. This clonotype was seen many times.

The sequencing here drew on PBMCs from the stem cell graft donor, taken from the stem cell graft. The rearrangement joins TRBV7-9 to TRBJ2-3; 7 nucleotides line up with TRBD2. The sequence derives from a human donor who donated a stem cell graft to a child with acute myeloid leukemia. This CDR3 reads CASSRGREVSTDTQYF. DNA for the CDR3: TGTGCCAGCAGCCGAGGGAGGGAAGTGAGCACAGATACGCAGTATTTT. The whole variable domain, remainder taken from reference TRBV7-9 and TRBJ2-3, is DTGVSQNPRHKITKRGQNVTFRCDPISEHNRLYWYRQTLGQGPEFLTYFQNEAQLEKSRLLSDRFSAERPKGSFSTLEIQRTEQGDSAMYLCASSRGREVSTDTQYFGPGTRLTVL.